This T cell receptor (beta chain) appears in the sequencing data of a study of Graves' ophthalmopathy and Graves' hyperthyroidism. The sample holds many counts of this clonotype. Hyperthyroidism was classified as stable if no ophthalmopathy occurred within 18 months of follow-up. Hyperthyroidism in these 18- to 65-year-old patients was newly diagnosed, lasting under 2 months. Other autoimmune diseases, uncontrolled infections, pregnancy or lactation ruled patients out of participation. The sequenced template was RNA, covering the TCR beta CDR3 region. In the first round, RT-PCR was carried out with HTBI primers, and a multiplex PCR formed the second round. TCRdb itself ran the multiplex PCR reads through MiXCR, one entry per CDR3 protein. This table holds some 360,000 distinct CDR3 sequences, approximately 18% found once. Losses at the gene ends were 9 bases for V and 9 bases for J; bases not matched to a gene: 14. The germline V gene has CDR1 SNHLY and CDR2 FYNNEI. There are 14 residues in the CDR3.

This TCR was sampled from an adult woman with stable Graves' hyperthyroidism. Sequencing was performed on peripheral blood. The chain has TRBV2 and TRBJ2-7, with 10 bases identical to TRBD1. The CDR3 DNA reads as TGTGCCAGTCACCGGGACAGGGGCCCTCTCGGGCAGTACTTC. Amino acids: CASHRDRGPLGQYF.